Included here is one T cell receptor (beta chain) sequence, with context. The data are from a study of early T cells in non-severe SARS-CoV-2 infection. CDR1 SGHVS and CDR2 FQNEAQ come from the germline V gene. The CDR3 is 13 residues long. Trimming cost V 0 bases and J 6 bases, with 6 bases left between them. Researchers tagged individual cDNA molecules with unique molecular identifiers. From the 5' RACE reads, TCRdb called clonotypes with MiXCR, one entry per CDR3 protein. This table holds 85,000 to 95,000 distinct CDR3 sequences, over 12% found once. The TCR sequence derives from an adult who was a healthcare worker with PCR-confirmed SARS-CoV-2 infection or an uninfected control (not recorded which). Sequences were obtained from whole blood. The genes are TRBV7-8 and TRBJ2-1, with D tentatively TRBD2 (6 bases). CDR3 residues: CASSLAGLNEQFF. CDR3 nucleotide sequence: TGTGCCAGCAGCTTAGCGGGACTCAATGAGCAGTTCTTC.